This TCR beta chain was profiled in a study of cytomegalovirus exposure and HLA in healthy donors. The PCR ran on 60 Vbeta and 13 Jbeta primers. The table came from immunoSEQ multiplex PCR; TCRdb's copy has only in-frame clones and leaves some out. In all, the sample yields approximately 38,000 clones. Regarding the study as a whole: Sequencing likely generated an artifact that appeared as a cluster of highly shared sequence variants.

Concerning this clone: Its antigen is as yet unknown.

Sample: PBMCs. The clonotype was recovered from a human donor in good health.

CDR3 protein: CAISDHRPANTEAFF. CDR3 nucleotide sequence: TGTGCCATCAGTGACCACAGGCCTGCGAACACTGAAGCTTTCTTT. The chain employs TRBV10-3 and TRBJ1-1; D perhaps matches TRBD1 (5 bases). Germline CDR1 and CDR2: ENHRY and SYGVKD. This CDR3 spans 15 amino acids. V lost 3 bases and J 1 base, leaving 12 bases between the germline ends.